The 10 T cell receptor beta chains listed next were all sequenced from one sample in a study of CD8 T cells in ankylosing spondylitis. TCRdb reprocessed the 5' RACE reads with MiXCR, giving one entry per CDR3 protein. The table records approximately 90,000 distinct CDR3 sequences, roughly 8.3% of them present only once. Sequencing input: blood, either unsorted or a sorted T cell fraction (not recorded which). These receptors originate from a male donor with ankylosing spondylitis or in good health (not recorded which).

Many counts were recorded for this clonotype. The rearrangement uses TRBV2 and TRBJ2-5; a weak D match, TRBD1 (6 bases). Looked up from germline, CDR1 is SNHLY and CDR2 is FYNNEI. V lost 8 bases, J lost 2 bases, and 6 bases lay in between. CDR3 length: 11 residues. The CDR3 here is CASGQQETQYF. The CDR3 DNA follows: TGTGCCAGCGGACAGCAAGAGACCCAGTACTTC. The complete variable domain, with remaining parts taken from reference TRBV2 and TRBJ2-5, reads EPEVTQTPSHQVTQMGQEVILRCVPISNHLYFYWYRQILGQKVEFLVSFYNNEISEKSEIFDDQFSVERPDGSNFTLKIRSTKLEDSAMYFCASGQQETQYFGPGTRLLVL.

This clonotype has a count of ten or more. The CDR3 reads CASSQVGTGYEQYF. Written as DNA, the CDR3 is TGCGCCAGCAGCCAAGTGGGGACAGGCTACGAGCAGTACTTC. This chain uses TRBV4-3 with TRBJ2-7; the match to TRBD1 covers 8 bases. Germline CDR1 is LGHNA and CDR2 is YSLEER. J lost 3 bases, V lost 1 base, and 2 bases had no gene match. The CDR3 is 14 amino acids.

This clonotype was counted at least ten times. The chain is built from TRBV4-3 and TRBJ2-1; no definite D call. Trimming cost V 0 bases and J 4 bases, with 10 bases left between them. The CDR3 runs to 15 residues. From germline, CDR1 is LGHNA and CDR2 YSLEER. In DNA, the CDR3 is TGCGCCAGCAGCCAAGAACTGGACGGATACAATGAGCAGTTCTTC. It encodes CASSQELDGYNEQFF.

This clonotype has a count of ten or more. The chain has TRBV7-2 and TRBJ1-1; D uncertain. V shed 6 bases and J shed 1 base, with 12 bases lying between them. Germline V lookup: CDR1 SGHTA, CDR2 FQGNSA. This CDR3 comprises 14 residues. In DNA form, the CDR3 reads TGTGCCAGCAGATCAAGACGGGGGAACACTGAAGCTTTCTTT. It specifies CASRSRRGNTEAFF.

V usage is TRBV12-3 or TRBV12-4 and J usage is TRBJ2-4, with D possibly matching TRBD1 (5 bases). The CDR3 covers 15 residues. V lost 3 bases to trimming and J lost 5 bases, with 14 bases between them. CDR3 sequence: CASSFRLMGQNIQYF. The CDR3 nucleotides are TGTGCCAGCAGTTTTCGTCTAATGGGGCAAAACATTCAGTACTTC.

Many counts were recorded for this clonotype. The chain couples TRBV12-3 or TRBV12-4 to TRBJ2-5; tentatively, D is TRBD2 (6 bases). The CDR3 runs to 15 residues. The germline V and J ends were trimmed by 1 base and 3 bases, with 12 bases remaining between them. The chain's CDR3 is CASSLGQPGEETQYF. CDR3 nucleotide sequence: TGTGCCAGCAGTTTAGGACAGCCGGGGGAAGAGACCCAGTACTTC.

In this sample, this clonotype turned up a few times. The chain links TRBV6-5 to TRBJ2-6; D uncertain. The CDR3 covers 14 residues. V was clipped by 0 bases and J by 12 bases, with 12 bases between them. The germline gives CDR1 MNHEY, CDR2 SVGAGI. CDR3 sequence: CASSYSSPPRVLTF. CDR3 DNA: TGTGCCAGCAGTTACTCGTCGCCACCCCGCGTCCTGACTTTC.

The sample holds many counts of this clonotype. The V and J genes are TRBV29-1 and TRBJ2-1, with D possibly matching TRBD1 (6 bases). In germline, CDR1 is SQVTM, CDR2 ANQGSEA. V was cut by 4 bases and J by 6 bases, with 19 bases left in between. The CDR3 has 15 residues. The CDR3 protein is CSVVPGTFRSNEQFF. DNA for the CDR3: TGCAGCGTTGTCCCCGGGACATTTAGGTCCAATGAGCAGTTCTTC.

This clonotype was counted at least ten times. V and J are TRBV29-1 and TRBJ2-5; D remains ambiguous. Trimming took off 2 bases at V and 4 bases at J, with 11 bases between the two ends. Germline values: CDR1 SQVTM, CDR2 ANQGSEA. The CDR3 runs 13 residues. The chain's CDR3 is CSVEPRVGETQYF. The CDR3 DNA reads TGCAGCGTTGAACCAAGGGTAGGAGAGACCCAGTACTTC. The full variable domain, in which reference TRBV29-1 and TRBJ2-5 provide the parts outside the CDR3, is SAVISQKPSRDICQRGTSLTIQCQVDSQVTMMFWYRQQPGQSLTLIATANQGSEATYESGFVIDKFPISRPNLTFSTLTVSNMSPEDSSIYLCSVEPRVGETQYFGPGTRLLVL.

This clonotype was counted ten times or more. The rearrangement joins TRBV15 to TRBJ2-2, with TRBD1 matching 7 bases. Germline-derived CDR1 and CDR2 are LNHNV and YYDKDF (reference sequence). The V and J ends lost 5 bases and 0 bases, in that order; junction bases with no gene match: 9. This CDR3 comprises 17 residues. The CDR3 region is CATSGTGAHTNTGELFF. The CDR3 DNA follows: TGTGCCACCAGCGGAACAGGGGCCCATACGAACACCGGGGAGCTGTTTTTT.